This T cell receptor (beta chain) was retrieved from a study of Ad26.COV2.S vaccination and SARS-CoV-2 variants. Study-level information: The donor belonged to the COV1001 Ad26.COV2.S trial arm. In the study, Ad26.COV2.S was injected intramuscularly once, or twice 56 days apart.

Only one count was recorded for this clone. Its antigen remains unidentified. Specified treatment: around 19 received Ad26.COV2.S at low or high dose, single or two shots; 5 received placebo; per-sample allocation not given. Specimen acquisition occurred on day 63 following the initial vaccine or placebo injection. The germline V gene has CDR1 MGHRA and CDR2 YSYEKL. This CDR3 comprises 14 residues. The ends were cut back, 1 base at V and 2 bases at J, with 8 bases in the middle. Here immunoSEQ multiplex PCR was the method, and the copy in TCRdb shows in-frame clones only, minus some. This sample has around 420,000 clones, with around nine tenths found just once. Findings of the study overall: Considerable breadth of spike-specific CD8+ and CD4+ T cell responses has reportedly been documented following vaccination.

The V gene is TRBV4-1, the J gene TRBJ1-2, with D maybe TRBD1 (6 bases). The sequence derives from a person aged 18-65 years who received the Ad26.COV2.S COVID-19 vaccine or a placebo. The input for sequencing was peripheral blood, taken in a trial of Ad26.COV2.S vaccine versus placebo. CDR3 residues: CASSQAGTNYGYTF. CDR3 nucleotide sequence: TGCGCCAGCAGCCAAGCCGGGACAAACTATGGCTACACCTTC.